This TCR beta chain was sequenced in a study of T cells after yellow fever vaccination. TCRdb used MiXCR to reprocess the 5' RACE reads, holding one entry per CDR3 protein. The table includes 450,000 to 650,000 distinct CDR3 sequences, about 13% detected once. This CDR3 region has 15 residues. Germline V gene data show CDR1 as SQVTM and CDR2 as ANQGSEA. V gave up 2 bases and J gave up 9 bases; unmatched junction bases: 13. General study findings and limits: Only a small proportion of the clonotypes turned up in both the CD4 and the CD8 compartments, likely arising from convergent recombination. A weaker but faster secondary response was observed, peaking on day 5 versus 15. Abundant clonotypes from the bulk population could contaminate FACS-sorted repertoires. Post-booster repertoires contained most primary-vaccination clones again (almost 97% CD4, 85% to 90% CD8).

There are a few counts of this clonotype. Its matching antigen is unknown. This sample comprised PBMCs, obtained on the day of the yellow fever booster vaccination. The sequence was obtained from a man aged 25-45 years who received the YFV17D yellow fever vaccine. J is TRBJ2-1 and V is TRBV29-1, with 7 bases fitting TRBD2. The CDR3 is CSVENPTSTSGEQFF. CDR3 nucleotide sequence: TGCAGCGTTGAAAATCCGACTAGCACCTCTGGTGAGCAGTTCTTC.